The clone carrying this TCR beta chain has a handful of counts. The sample belongs to a study of shared clonotypes between healthy human individuals. Clones were sequenced by immunoSEQ multiplex PCR, and TCRdb holds only the in-frame ones, with some missing. The repertoire holds 550,000 to 800,000 clones, with about 74% as singletons. CDR3 length equals 12 residues. V lost 3 bases and J lost 3, with 3 bases in between. The germline gives CDR1 ENHRY, CDR2 SYGVKD. V is TRBV10-3 and J is TRBJ1-5; D is unresolved. The sequence came from a woman younger than 45 in good health. The sequenced sample was memory CD4+ T cells sorted from blood. As to subset: CD45RA-negative fraction. The CDR3 DNA is TGTGCCATCAGTGAACACAATCAGCCCCAGCATTTT. Translation gives CAISEHNQPQHF.